These 27 T cell receptor beta chains were sequenced from one sample in a study of blood T cell repertoires in COVID-19. TCRdb's copy holds only in-frame clones and misses some; the assay was immunoSEQ multiplex PCR. There are about 97,000 clones in the sample; about 85% occur only once, and more than 1.5% lies in the top ten. Sequences were obtained from peripheral blood. Every receptor here comes from a woman in her seventies with active or convalescent COVID-19.

In this sample, this clone turned up once. The chain has TRBV11-2 and TRBJ2-5; 9 bases agree with TRBD2. The CDR3 contains 15 residues. V trimming: 3 bases; J trimming: 5 bases; junction bases outside the gene matches: 7. The germline CDR1 and CDR2 sequences are SGHAT and FQNNGV. The CDR3 sequence: CASSLAGGPIETQYF. Here the CDR3 DNA reads TGTGCCAGCAGCTTGGCGGGGGGGCCCATTGAGACCCAGTACTTC.

This clone has just one count. The chain links TRBV5-4 to TRBJ1-2, with 7 bases lining up with TRBD1. From germline, CDR1 is SGHNT and CDR2 YYREEE (reference sequence). Trimming took 4 bases from V and 8 from J; bases not matched to a gene: 5. The CDR3 is made up of 12 amino acids. The CDR3 sequence is CASSLTGNGYTF. The CDR3 nucleotides are TGTGCCAGCAGCCTGACAGGGAACGGCTACACCTTC. Together with reference TRBV5-4 and TRBJ1-2, the CDR3 gives the full variable domain: ETGVTQSPTHLIKTRGQQVTLRCSSQSGHNTVSWYQQALGQGPQFIFQYYREEENGRGNFPPRFSGLQFPNYSSELNVNALELDDSALYLCASSLTGNGYTFGSGTRLTVV.

The rearrangement joins TRBV28 to TRBJ1-2, with D possibly TRBD1 on 6 matching bases. The CDR3 is 13 residues long. V lost 6 bases, J lost 6 bases, and 14 bases lay in between. The germline gives CDR1 MDHEN, CDR2 SYDVKM. The CDR3 coding sequence is TGTGCCAGCAGGGCGACAGGAGAAGATGGCTACACCTTC. It specifies CASRATGEDGYTF.

The chain recombines TRBV4-2 with TRBJ2-7; 7 nucleotides line up with TRBD2. V shed 0 bases and J 0 bases; nucleotides not matched to a gene: 8. Germline lookup yields CDR1 LGHNA and CDR2 YNFKEQ. The CDR3 runs to 17 residues. Here the CDR3 DNA reads TGTGCCAGCAGCCAAGACCTTCGGACGGGGGGCTCCTACGAGCAGTACTTC. Translated, it gives CASSQDLRTGGSYEQYF.

The gene calls are TRBV5-1 and TRBJ2-7; the match to TRBD2 covers 9 bases. Germline CDR1 and CDR2: SGHRS and YFSETQ. CDR3 length equals 16 residues. The ends lost 3 bases at V and 6 bases at J; junction bases unmatched: 13. CDR3 in amino acids: CASSSPASGVLGEQYF. CDR3 DNA: TGCGCCAGCAGCTCTCCGGCTAGCGGGGTACTTGGCGAGCAGTACTTC. The variable domain in full, with the rest retrieved from reference TRBV5-1 and TRBJ2-7, is KAGVTQTPRYLIKTRGQQVTLSCSPISGHRSVSWYQQTPGQGLQFLFEYFSETQRNKGNFPGRFSGRQFSNSRSEMNVSTLELGDSALYLCASSSPASGVLGEQYFGPGTRLTVT.

This clone has only one observation. V gene TRBV18 combines with J gene TRBJ1-1, with D perhaps matching TRBD1 (6 bases). Germline values: CDR1 KGHSH, CDR2 LQKENI. V lost 6 bases to trimming and J lost 4 bases, with 18 bases between them. The CDR3 is made up of 15 amino acids. Here the CDR3 DNA reads TGTGCCAGCTCGCACGTTGACAGGTATGCCACTGAAGCTTTCTTT. This encodes CASSHVDRYATEAFF.

The chain has TRBV7-6 and TRBJ2-5; the match to TRBD2 covers 11 bases. Germline CDR1 reads SGHVS; CDR2 reads FNYEAQ. The CDR3 length is 16 residues. Trimming at V came to 5 bases and at J to 2 bases, leaving 7 bases not matched to a gene. CDR3 sequence reads: CASSIGLAGSQETQYF. For the CDR3, the DNA is TGTGCCAGCAGCATCGGACTAGCGGGTTCACAAGAGACCCAGTACTTC.

The chain couples TRBV6-5 to TRBJ1-6; TRBD1 matches at 7 bases. Germline V gene lookup returns CDR1 MNHEY and CDR2 SVGAGI. V dropped 7 bases and J dropped 6; count of bases not matched to a gene: 9. The CDR3 runs 15 residues. CDR3 DNA sequence: TGTGCCAGCACTAATAGACAGGGTTCTAATTCACCCCTCCACTTT. Amino acids: CASTNRQGSNSPLHF.

This clone was seen once. This rearrangement joins TRBV30 to TRBJ2-3; TRBD2 aligns across 7 bases. Germline V gives CDR1 GTSNPN, CDR2 SVGIG (reference sequence). CDR3 size: 15 residues. V lost 1 base and J lost 1; bases outside the gene matches: 5. CDR3 DNA: TGTGCCTGGAGTGCGGGGGGATTTGGCACAGATACGCAGTATTTT. Protein: CAWSAGGFGTDTQYF.

The chain uses TRBV18 and TRBJ1-5; perhaps TRBD1 as D (5 bases). The CDR3 covers 14 residues. Germline CDR1 reads KGHSH; CDR2 reads LQKENI. V gave up 4 bases and J gave up 7 bases, with 14 bases separating them. The CDR3 region is CASSQGPDGQPQHF. As DNA, the CDR3 is TGTGCCAGCTCACAGGGGCCGGATGGCCAGCCCCAGCATTTT.

This clone appeared once. The chain is built from TRBV28 and TRBJ1-1; 9 nucleotides match TRBD1. The junction had 12 bases not matched to a gene; V was cut back by 6 bases and J by 1 base. Germline loops: CDR1 MDHEN, CDR2 SYDVKM. The CDR3 runs 17 residues. For the CDR3, the DNA is TGTGCCAGCAGCCTGGGACAGGGAAGACTGGCGAACACTGAAGCTTTCTTT. Its translation: CASSLGQGRLANTEAFF. The whole variable domain, filled in from reference TRBV28 and TRBJ1-1, reads DVKVTQSSRYLVKRTGEKVFLECVQDMDHENMFWYRQDPGLGLRLIYFSYDVKMKEKGDIPEGYSVSREKKERFSLILESASTNQTSMYLCASSLGQGRLANTEAFFGQGTRLTVV.

The chain links TRBV28 to TRBJ2-1, with 7 bases matching TRBD2. This CDR3 contains 15 residues. V lost 3 bases and J lost 6; bases outside the gene matches: 8. Germline V gene data show CDR1 as MDHEN and CDR2 as SYDVKM. The CDR3 protein is CASSLTSLGGNEQFF. CDR3 nucleotide sequence: TGTGCCAGCAGTTTGACTAGCCTTGGGGGCAATGAGCAGTTCTTC.

In this sample, this clone turned up once. The chain recombines TRBV12-5 with TRBJ2-3; 9 nucleotides align to TRBD1. V was pared by 3 bases and J by 5 bases, with 6 bases of the junction left unmatched. The germline gives CDR1 LGHNT, CDR2 FRNRAP. The CDR3 has 15 amino acids. CDR3 coding DNA: TGTGCTAGTGGTTTTTACAGGGGGCTTGGAGATACGCAGTATTTT. Encoded protein: CASGFYRGLGDTQYF.

The chain is built from TRBV28 and TRBJ2-5; 10 bases fit TRBD2. With V trimmed by 2 bases and J by 2 bases, 5 bases remained unmatched. The CDR3 runs 16 residues. Germline V lookup: CDR1 MDHEN, CDR2 SYDVKM. CDR3 DNA sequence: TGTGCCAGCAGTTTACGGACTAGCGGTTTACAAGAGACCCAGTACTTC. This sequence encodes CASSLRTSGLQETQYF.

The V and J genes are TRBV5-5 and TRBJ2-5, with TRBD2 identical over 14 bases. J lost 1 base, V lost 4 bases, and 9 bases had no gene match. Germline lookup yields CDR1 SGHKS and CDR2 YYEKEE (reference sequence). This CDR3 is built from 18 residues. The CDR3 nucleotides are TGTGCCAGCAGCCCCAAAGGACTAGCGGGGGGATTCCAAGAGACCCAGTACTTC. Amino acid sequence: CASSPKGLAGGFQETQYF. Looking up the rest from reference TRBV5-5 and TRBJ2-5 gives the full variable domain: DAGVTQSPTHLIKTRGQQVTLRCSPISGHKSVSWYQQVLGQGPQFIFQYYEKEERGRGNFPDRFSARQFPNYSSELNVNALLLGDSALYLCASSPKGLAGGFQETQYFGPGTRLLVL.

CDR3 DNA: TGTGCCAGCAGGATCACAGGGTACGAAAAACTGTTTTTT. Its translation is CASRITGYEKLFF. V usage is TRBV7-9 and J usage is TRBJ1-4; weak D call: TRBD1 (6 bases). Germline V lookup: CDR1 SEHNR, CDR2 FQNEAQ (reference sequence). Trimming took 6 bases from V and 8 from J, leaving 13 bases between them. The CDR3 is 13 residues long.

Only one count was recorded for this clone. V is TRBV7-2 and J is TRBJ2-1; D possibly corresponds to TRBD2 (6 bases). CDR1 and CDR2 (germline): SGHTA, FQGNSA. V was shortened by 10 bases and J by 4 bases, with 17 bases between the two germline ends. The length of the CDR3 is 14 residues. CDR3 sequence: CAITLREPYNEQFF. In nucleotides, the CDR3 is TGTGCCATAACCCTCCGGGAGCCATACAATGAGCAGTTCTTC.

This chain uses TRBV5-4 with TRBJ1-2; 7 bases are shared with TRBD1. The germline V gene has CDR1 SGHNT and CDR2 YYREEE (reference sequence). CDR3 length equals 13 residues. After removal of 4 bases from V and 4 bases from J, the junction contained 4 bases not matched to a gene. Written as DNA, the CDR3 is TGTGCCAGCAGCCAAGGACAGGCCTATGGCTACACCTTC. As protein: CASSQGQAYGYTF.

This clone has more than one count but fewer than ten. The chain links TRBV11-3 to TRBJ2-7; a weak D match, TRBD1 (5 bases). The ends were cut back, 6 bases at V and 2 bases at J, with 14 bases in the middle. The CDR3 has 14 residues. CDR1 and CDR2 from the germline V gene are SGHNT and YENEEA. The CDR3 loop reads CASSPVQTAYEQYF. The CDR3 DNA follows: TGTGCCAGCAGTCCGGTGCAGACAGCCTACGAGCAGTACTTC.

The gene calls are TRBV20-1 and TRBJ2-7; 7 bases match TRBD1. Losses at the gene ends were 3 bases for V and 0 bases for J; bases not matched to a gene: 8. This CDR3 is built from 15 residues. CDR1 and CDR2 (germline): DFQATT, SNEGSKA (reference sequence). In DNA form, the CDR3 reads TGCAGTGCTAGTCCGGACAGGACGAGCTCCTACGAGCAGTACTTC. This codes for CSASPDRTSSYEQYF.

The CDR3 region is CASSLQASSYEQYF. The CDR3 DNA reads as TGCGCCAGCAGCTTGCAGGCGAGCTCCTACGAGCAGTACTTC. The gene calls are TRBV5-1 and TRBJ2-7; D is undetermined. Germline V gene lookup returns CDR1 SGHRS and CDR2 YFSETQ. The V and J ends lost 1 base and 0 bases respectively, with 8 bases between them. This CDR3 contains 14 residues.

J is TRBJ2-6 and V is TRBV5-1; no firm D call. This CDR3 has 14 amino acids. The ends were cut back, 5 bases at V and 2 bases at J, with 8 bases in the middle. Germline CDR1 SGHRS, CDR2 YFSETQ. CDR3 nucleotides: TGCGCCAGCAGTCAATCTACTGGGGCCAACGTCCTGACTTTC. Its protein product is CASSQSTGANVLTF. Full variable domain (outside the CDR3, taken from reference TRBV5-1 and TRBJ2-6): KAGVTQTPRYLIKTRGQQVTLSCSPISGHRSVSWYQQTPGQGLQFLFEYFSETQRNKGNFPGRFSGRQFSNSRSEMNVSTLELGDSALYLCASSQSTGANVLTFGAGSRLTVL.

The chain is built from TRBV3-1 (or the pseudogene TRBV3-2) and TRBJ2-3, with D perhaps TRBD2 (6 bases). The germline V gene encodes CDR1 LGHDT and CDR2 YNNKEL (reference sequence). Trimming left V 1 base short and J 4 bases short, with 24 bases between. CDR3 size: 19 residues. The CDR3 reads CASSQGLSGGIGPPDTQYF. The CDR3 nucleotides read TGTGCCAGCAGCCAAGGGCTGTCTGGCGGGATCGGCCCCCCAGATACGCAGTATTTT.

The rearrangement joins TRBV14 to TRBJ2-1, with 15 bases aligning to TRBD2. This CDR3 is built from 19 residues. The V gene end was trimmed by 0 bases and the J gene end by 7 bases; junction bases not matched to a gene: 10. CDR1 SGHDN and CDR2 FVKESK come from the germline V gene. The CDR3 sequence: CASSQDLGTSGGTNNEQFF. Written as DNA, the CDR3 is TGTGCCAGCAGCCAAGATCTAGGGACTAGCGGGGGGACTAATAATGAGCAGTTCTTC. Full variable domain (missing parts from reference TRBV14 and TRBJ2-1): EAGVTQFPSHSVIEKGQTVTLRCDPISGHDNLYWYRRVMGKEIKFLLHFVKESKQDESGMPNNRFLAERTGGTYSTLKVQPAELEDSGVYFCASSQDLGTSGGTNNEQFFGPGTRLTVL.

V and J are TRBV4-3 and TRBJ1-1; weak D call: TRBD1 (5 bases). The CDR3 spans 16 residues. CDR1 and CDR2 (germline): LGHNA, YSLEER. Trimming removed 0 bases from V and 3 bases from J, with 14 bases in between. CDR3 sequence (DNA): TGCGCCAGCAGCCAAGACCCCCTATGGGGGGACACTGAAGCTTTCTTT. Its translation: CASSQDPLWGDTEAFF.

The chain recombines TRBV4-3 with TRBJ1-2; 7 bases are a match to TRBD1. After removal of 0 bases from V and 5 bases from J, the junction contained 9 bases not matched to a gene. The CDR3 is 16 residues long. CDR1 LGHNA and CDR2 YSLEER come from the germline V gene. DNA for the CDR3: TGCGCCAGCAGCCAAGACAACCGGGACAGTGTTTATGGCTACACCTTC. It encodes CASSQDNRDSVYGYTF.

Note on this clone: The junction does not match germline at one end; this may be a read error. The chain uses TRBV20-1 and TRBJ1-1; maybe TRBD1 (5 bases). There are 11 residues in the CDR3. Germline CDR1 and CDR2: DFQATT and SNEGSKA (reference sequence). In DNA, the CDR3 is TGCAGTGCTAGAGAAGTGCAGGGCGGACACTGG. Translating it yields CSAREVQGGHW.